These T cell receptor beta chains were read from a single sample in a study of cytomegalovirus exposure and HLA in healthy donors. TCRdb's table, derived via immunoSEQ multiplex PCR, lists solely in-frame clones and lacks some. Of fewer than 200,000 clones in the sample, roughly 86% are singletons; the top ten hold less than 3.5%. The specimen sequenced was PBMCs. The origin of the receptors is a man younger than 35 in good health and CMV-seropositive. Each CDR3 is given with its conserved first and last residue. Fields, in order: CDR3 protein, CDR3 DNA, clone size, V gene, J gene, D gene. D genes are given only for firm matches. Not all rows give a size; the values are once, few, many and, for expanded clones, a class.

CASSLGPVGLGETQYF	TGCGCCAGCAGCTTGGGTCCAGTGGGCCTGGGAGAGACCCAGTACTTC	-	TRBV5-1	TRBJ2-5	-
CASSVEGGIREQYF	TGTGCCAGCAGTGTGGAGGGAGGTATCCGTGAGCAGTACTTC	-	TRBV27	TRBJ2-7	-
CASSEDGDLTSGGPLLSTDTQYF	TGTGCCAGCAGTGAAGATGGGGACCTGACTAGCGGGGGGCCCCTTTTGAGCACAGATACGCAGTATTTT	-	TRBV2	TRBJ2-3	TRBD2
CASSPTGEGYTF	TGTGCCAGCAGCCCTACAGGGGAAGGCTACACCTTC	-	TRBV2	TRBJ1-2	TRBD1
CASSEYSVDTQYF	TGTGCCAGCAGTGAATATAGCGTGGATACGCAGTATTTT	once	TRBV25-1	TRBJ2-3	-
CATSSFPRTGSEQYF	TGTGCCACCAGCAGTTTTCCCCGGACAGGGAGCGAGCAGTACTTC	-	TRBV15	TRBJ2-7	TRBD1
CASRRWAGSFTHEQYF	TGTGCCAGCCGGCGGTGGGCCGGGAGTTTCACCCACGAGCAGTACTTC	-	TRBV28	TRBJ2-7	-
CASSQKSSGQRGTEAFF	TGCGCCAGCAGCCAAAAGTCTTCGGGACAGAGGGGCACTGAAGCTTTCTTT	-	TRBV4-3	TRBJ1-1	TRBD1
CASSQRGLLNEQFF	TGTGCCAGCAGCCAACGGGGACTACTTAATGAGCAGTTCTTC	-	TRBV4-2	TRBJ2-1	TRBD2
CASSFGQVAGELFF	TGTGCCAGCAGCTTCGGACAGGTTGCGGGGGAGCTGTTTTTT	-	TRBV13	TRBJ2-2	TRBD1
CASSETGVGIRREQYF	TGTGCCAGCAGTGAAACAGGGGTAGGAATACGACGCGAGCAGTACTTC	-	TRBV6-1	TRBJ2-7	TRBD1
CASSQETGGPYEQYF	TGCGCCAGCAGCCAAGAGACAGGGGGGCCCTACGAGCAGTACTTC	few	TRBV4-3	TRBJ2-7	TRBD1
CASSLETVLPSISYEQYF	TGTGCCAGCAGCTTAGAGACAGTACTCCCTTCAATCTCCTACGAGCAGTACTTC	-	TRBV7-8	TRBJ2-7	-
CASSKSSEGDTQYF	TGTGCCAGCTCTAAGTCCTCCGAGGGAGATACGCAGTATTTT	many	TRBV6-4	TRBJ2-3	-
CSVGNEYGGEQYF	TGCAGCGTTGGAAACGAATACGGAGGCGAGCAGTACTTC	-	TRBV29-1	TRBJ2-7	-
CASSSRGRTYEQYF	TGTGCCAGTAGTAGCCGAGGGCGGACCTACGAGCAGTACTTC	-	TRBV19	TRBJ2-7	-
CASSFQGLDGYTF	TGCGCCAGCAGCTTCCAGGGGCTTGACGGCTACACCTTC	few	TRBV5-1	TRBJ1-2	-
CASSGGGYGYTF	TGTGCCAGTAGCGGGGGGGGCTATGGCTACACCTTC	-	TRBV19	TRBJ1-2	-
CASSRLAGETQYF	TGTGCCAGTAGCAGACTAGCTGGGGAGACCCAGTACTTC	once	TRBV19	TRBJ2-5	TRBD2
CASSYSVGNQPQHF	TGTGCCAGCAGTTATTCCGTAGGCAATCAGCCCCAGCATTTT	-	TRBV6-5	TRBJ1-5	-
CASSYGGVQETQYF	TGTGCCAGCAGTTATGGGGGGGTTCAAGAGACCCAGTACTTC	-	TRBV6-5	TRBJ2-5	TRBD2
CASSLTPGNNSPLHF	TGTGCCAGCAGCTTAACCCCAGGGAATAATTCACCCCTCCACTTT	-	TRBV7-3	TRBJ1-6	-
CASRTGTSETGGYEQYF	TGTGCCAGCCGCACCGGGACTAGCGAGACTGGAGGCTACGAGCAGTACTTC	once	TRBV9	TRBJ2-7	TRBD2
CASSGLAAVSYNEQFF	TGTGCCAGTAGTGGACTAGCGGCGGTGTCCTACAATGAGCAGTTCTTC	-	TRBV19	TRBJ2-1	TRBD2
CASGSLSTDTQYF	TGTGCCAGCGGGAGTCTAAGCACAGATACGCAGTATTTT	-	TRBV9	TRBJ2-3	-
CAIDGSGTNTEAFF	TGTGCCATTGACGGTTCAGGCACGAACACTGAAGCTTTCTTT	few	TRBV6-4	TRBJ1-1	-
CASSLLLAGPYEQYF	TGTGCCAGCAGCTTGCTCCTAGCGGGACCCTACGAGCAGTACTTC	-	TRBV7-2	TRBJ2-7	TRBD2
CASSYGQGQKGYTF	TGTGCCAGCAGTTACGGGCAGGGCCAAAAAGGCTACACCTTC	-	TRBV6-6	TRBJ1-2	-
CASSQRVDQPQHF	TGTGCCAGCAGCCAACGGGTGGATCAGCCCCAGCATTTT	-	TRBV14	TRBJ1-5	-
CAWSKGEGYTF	TGTGCCTGGAGTAAGGGGGAGGGCTACACCTTC	-	TRBV30	TRBJ1-2	-
CASSPRGQLYNEQFF	TGTGCCAGCAGCCCCAGGGGGCAGCTATACAATGAGCAGTTCTTC	once	TRBV7-9	TRBJ2-1	TRBD1
CASSQDRGLAGVTDTQYF	TGCGCCAGCAGCCAAGATAGGGGACTAGCGGGGGTAACAGATACGCAGTATTTT	-	TRBV4-3	TRBJ2-3	TRBD2
CAWSVFGVGGTDTQYF	TGTGCCTGGAGTGTATTTGGAGTAGGGGGCACAGATACGCAGTATTTT	-	TRBV30	TRBJ2-3	-
CASSLFRQETQYF	TGTGCCAGCAGTTTATTCCGCCAAGAGACCCAGTACTTC	few	TRBV27	TRBJ2-5	-
CASSFRTGNTEAFF	TGTGCCAGCAGCTTCCGGACGGGAAACACTGAAGCTTTCTTT	-	TRBV7-2	TRBJ1-1	-
CASSHSQGSYEQYF	TGCGCCAGCAGCCATTCACAGGGATCCTACGAGCAGTACTTC	-	TRBV4-3	TRBJ2-7	-
CASNEAGTYEQYF	TGTGCCAGCAATGAGGCGGGGACCTACGAGCAGTACTTC	many	TRBV2	TRBJ2-7	-
CASSSSYEQYF	TGCGCCAGCAGCTCCAGCTACGAGCAGTACTTC	-	TRBV5-1	TRBJ2-7	-
CASSGSGQMTGELFF	TGTGCCAGCAGTGGAAGCGGGCAAATGACCGGGGAGCTGTTTTTT	-	TRBV6-1	TRBJ2-2	-
CASSQDVLGQGYGYTF	TGCGCCAGCAGCCAAGATGTTTTAGGGCAGGGCTATGGCTACACCTTC	-	TRBV4-3	TRBJ1-2	-
CASSQRDRTYEQYF	TGCGCCAGCAGTCAACGGGACAGGACCTACGAGCAGTACTTC	once	TRBV23-1	TRBJ2-7	TRBD1
CASSLGTGGVETQYF	TGTGCCAGCAGCTTGGGGACGGGAGGAGTGGAGACCCAGTACTTC	-	TRBV5-6	TRBJ2-5	TRBD2
CASASDRLNEQFF	TGTGCCAGCGCGAGTGACAGACTCAATGAGCAGTTCTTC	-	TRBV6-4	TRBJ2-1	-
CASRWDRGYEQYF	TGTGCCAGCAGGTGGGACAGGGGCTACGAGCAGTACTTC	-	TRBV28	TRBJ2-7	TRBD1
CASSYEGGSRSYEQYF	TGTGCCAGCAGCTACGAAGGGGGCAGCCGCTCCTACGAGCAGTACTTC	few	TRBV7-9	TRBJ2-7	TRBD1
CATSLARGANEKLFF	TGTGCCACCAGCCTCGCCCGTGGAGCTAATGAAAAACTGTTTTTT	-	TRBV15	TRBJ1-4	-
CASSPPLAGVPGTDTQYF	TGTGCCAGCTCACCACCTTTGGCGGGAGTCCCCGGCACAGATACGCAGTATTTT	-	TRBV18	TRBJ2-3	TRBD2
CASSVGLGAGAEGYTF	TGTGCCAGCAGCGTAGGTTTGGGGGCTGGTGCAGAGGGCTACACCTTC	-	TRBV9	TRBJ1-2	-
CASSPGGDTQYF	TGTGCCAGCAGCCCCGGGGGGGATACGCAGTATTTT	-	TRBV11-3	TRBJ2-3	TRBD2
CASGQERAQYF	TGTGCCAGCGGACAAGAGCGGGCCCAGTACTTC	-	TRBV9	TRBJ2-5	-
CASSLLEYSPLHF	TGTGCCAGCAGTTTATTGGAGTATTCACCCCTCCACTTT	-	TRBV27	TRBJ1-6	-
CASSTKTYNSPLHF	TGTGCCAGCAGCACTAAGACCTATAATTCACCCCTCCACTTT	-	TRBV13	TRBJ1-6	-
CASSEDRESDVIDHEQFF	TGTGCCAGCAGTGAGGACAGGGAATCGGACGTTATTGATCATGAGCAGTTCTTC	-	TRBV2	TRBJ2-1	TRBD1
CASSFQGDFNQPQHF	TGTGCCAGTAGTTTTCAGGGGGACTTCAATCAGCCCCAGCATTTT	-	TRBV19	TRBJ1-5	TRBD1